The rows below give T cell receptor beta chains drawn from one sample of a study of T cells in Graves' hyperthyroidism and ophthalmopathy. Via MiXCR, TCRdb re-called the multiplex PCR reads, giving one row per CDR3 protein. This table has roughly 500,000 distinct CDR3 sequences, about 43% appearing once. Sequenced sample: peripheral blood or thyroid tissue (not recorded which). Source of these receptors: an adult woman with Graves' disease, either hyperthyroidism or ophthalmopathy (not recorded which). Each CDR3 is given with its conserved first and last residue. A D gene is named only where the DNA matches it firmly. Rows may omit the clone size; those that give it use once, few, many or a size class.

>NA|TRBV19|NA|TRBJ1-1
CASSIRSRLTEAFF
TGTGCCAGTAGTATTCGGAGTCGGCTCACTGAAGCTTTCTTT
>NA|TRBV15|few|TRBJ2-3
CATSREGRGTQYF
TGTGCCACCAGCAGAGAGGGCCGAGGTACGCAGTATTTT
>TRBD2|TRBV7-8|NA|TRBJ2-3
CASSLEAGVDTQYF
TGTGCCAGCAGCTTAGAAGCGGGAGTGGATACGCAGTATTTT
>NA|TRBV29-1|once|TRBJ1-2
CSVGDGRLDGYTF
TGCAGCGTGGGTGATGGTCGCCTTGACGGCTACACCTTC
>NA|TRBV10-3|NA|TRBJ1-5
CAISESQGGNQPQHF
TGTGCCATCAGTGAGTCCCAGGGTGGCAATCAGCCCCAGCATTTT
>NA|TRBV2|once|TRBJ1-6
CASSPAEGSYSPFHF
TGTGCCAGCAGCCCCGCCGAGGGTTCCTATTCACCCTTCCACTTT
>NA|TRBV7-9|NA|TRBJ1-1
CAVRRHDTEAFF
TGTGCCGTTAGGCGCCACGACACTGAAGCTTTCTTT
>TRBD1|TRBV9|many|TRBJ1-2
CASSVTGVVNYGYTF
TGTGCCAGCAGCGTAACAGGGGTAGTGAACTATGGCTACACCTTC
>NA|TRBV6-1|many|TRBJ1-5
CASKETPDQPQHF
TGTGCCAGCAAGGAAACGCCCGATCAGCCCCAGCATTTT
>TRBD1|TRBV18|NA|TRBJ1-5
CASSMGQGTQPQHF
TGTGCCAGCTCCATGGGACAGGGCACTCAGCCCCAGCATTTT
>TRBD2|TRBV10-3|once|TRBJ2-2
CAISGSAGGPNTGELFF
TGTGCCATCAGTGGGTCAGCGGGAGGGCCGAACACCGGGGAGCTGTTTTTT
>NA|TRBV10-3|few|TRBJ1-1
CAIRDTVLGRKGGAFF
TGTGCCATCAGAGACACTGTCTTAGGTCGGAAAGGGGGAGCTTTCTTT
>NA|TRBV20-1|many|TRBJ1-4
CSARHPWDTDGKLFF
TGCAGTGCTAGGCACCCCTGGGACACCGACGGAAAACTGTTTTTT
>NA|TRBV20-1|NA|TRBJ2-5
CSALWQGQETQYF
TGCAGTGCCCTGTGGCAGGGACAAGAGACCCAGTACTTC
>NA|TRBV28|NA|TRBJ2-7
CASSLVVSFYEQYF
TGTGCCAGCAGTTTAGTAGTCAGCTTCTACGAGCAGTACTTC